The clone carrying this T cell receptor beta chain was seen only a few times. Germline loops: CDR1 MDHEN, CDR2 SYDVKM. V was shortened by 5 bases and J by 3 bases, with 10 bases between the two germline ends. This CDR3 region has 13 residues. The data were obtained in a study of cytotoxic CD8 clonotypes in ibrutinib-treated CLL. Study-wide context: Response sampling came at median roughly 12 months of treatment, ranging roughly 6 to 36 months.

Sequencing sought depths of 1 in 200,000 to 1 in 1 million T cells. The table came from immunoSEQ multiplex PCR; TCRdb's copy has only in-frame clones and leaves some out. The sample records approximately 150,000 clones, approximately 84% being singletons. Material: PBMCs, obtained after 24 months of ibrutinib treatment. The origin of this receptor is a human donor with chronic lymphocytic leukemia. V is TRBV28 and J is TRBJ1-1; weak D call: TRBD1 (5 bases). In DNA, the CDR3 is TGTGCCAGCAGTCCGGGACGGGACACTGAAGCTTTCTTT. This gives the protein CASSPGRDTEAFF.